This TCR beta chain stems from a study of blood T cell repertoires in COVID-19 (dated by TCRdb to 2018 to 2021). Some background on the complete study: Collaborator samples came from the United States, Italy and Spain and covered acute and convalescent phases of COVID-19. The material from the prospective study consisted of cDNA or gDNA derived from T cells, B-cell-depleted T cells, or PBMCs. Deeply sampled blood TCRbeta repertoires from subjects exposed to, actively infected with, or recovered from COVID-19 were included in the dataset. The repertoires were released in a freely available public database meant as a resource for research on the immune response to SARS-CoV-2. Samples came from the ongoing ImmuneRACE study (first 160 participants) plus 1,254 subjects from 6 global collaborators. The sample metadata nearly always contained a de-identified subject ID, COVID-19 status, age in years and sex. Where HLA class I and class II types were available, the types were taken from metadata supplied by the sample provider, not from assay-based typing. The investigation overall reported the following: Clinical and demographic metadata were provided uncurated, with the amount varying by source and participant.

Each collaborating institution followed its own protocols to collect whole blood in K2EDTA tubes. Collaborator samples were shipped for TCRbeta analysis as frozen whole blood, isolated PBMCs, or DNA extracted from either sample type. About this clone itself: Its antigen is currently not known. Base qualities are not recorded, but no much larger clone differs from it by a single base.

The immunoSEQ Assay, a bias-controlled multiplex PCR, was used to amplify TCRbeta CDR3 regions from genomic DNA. The authors' pipeline ran thus. The number of nucleated cells in each sample was estimated from the amplification of reference gene primers within the assay. To quantify the absolute abundance of each unique TCRbeta CDR3 rearrangement, sequence reads were collapsed and filtered. For each sample, productive Simpson clonality was calculated as the square root of Simpson's diversity index across productive rearrangements. The immuneACCESS repertoire file appears here via TCRdb, limited to in-frame rearrangements. These files lack a portion of the clones; in checked studies, under half of the deficit traces to unresolved V genes, and the cause of the others is not known. The V and J calls and clone size are taken from that table; D and trimming were inferred from the DNA. Counted in this sample were about 67,000 clones; approximately 87% of them appeared once. The ten biggest clones cover around 4.4% of the sample.

The germline V gene (reference sequence) yields SGHNT for CDR1 and YYREEE for CDR2. Between the V and J ends, shortened by 4 bases and 4 bases respectively, the junction contains 11 bases. The CDR3 contains 14 residues, cysteine and phenylalanine counted. The only DNA kept is the CDR3, 42 bases in frame from the first base. Sequencing was done on a sample of peripheral blood. The TCR originated in a man aged 45-65 years with active COVID-19. The chain employs TRBV5-4 and TRBJ1-4; the best D guess is TRBD1, with 6 bases matching. The CDR3 in this case is CASSRGQDNEKLFF. At the DNA level, the sequence is TGTGCCAGCAGCAGGGGACAAGATAATGAAAAACTGTTTTTT.